This TCR beta chain was sequenced for a study of beta chain features in type 1 diabetes. Study details: Sorted cells from all samples, numbering 95 million to 140 million, were examined.

The study reverse transcribed the entire isolated RNA, so it sequenced expressed TCRB transcripts. Assay used: immunoSEQ multiplex PCR; TCRdb lists only in-frame clones, some missing. The repertoire holds about 740,000 clones, roughly 13% seen once, with approximately 0.021% in the top ten. This clone was counted a few times. Its antigen is unknown. The V and J ends lost 5 bases and 5 bases respectively, with 15 bases between them. This CDR3 is 14 amino acids long. Germline V gene lookup returns CDR1 MDHEN and CDR2 SYDVKM. The study's findings and limits: Whether HLA type affects TCRB rearrangement stayed undetermined in the present work. Among all four CD4+ subsets, Type 1 diabetes patients had TCRB CDR3s that were moderately but significantly shorter.

The sample was naive CD4+ T cells from blood. V gene TRBV28 combines with J gene TRBJ1-1, with D maybe TRBD1 (5 bases). This clonotype originated in a man aged 18 to 30 with type 1 diabetes. The CDR3 region is CASSPRVMATEAFF. The CDR3 nucleotides are TGTGCCAGCAGTCCCAGGGTTATGGCGACTGAAGCTTTCTTT.